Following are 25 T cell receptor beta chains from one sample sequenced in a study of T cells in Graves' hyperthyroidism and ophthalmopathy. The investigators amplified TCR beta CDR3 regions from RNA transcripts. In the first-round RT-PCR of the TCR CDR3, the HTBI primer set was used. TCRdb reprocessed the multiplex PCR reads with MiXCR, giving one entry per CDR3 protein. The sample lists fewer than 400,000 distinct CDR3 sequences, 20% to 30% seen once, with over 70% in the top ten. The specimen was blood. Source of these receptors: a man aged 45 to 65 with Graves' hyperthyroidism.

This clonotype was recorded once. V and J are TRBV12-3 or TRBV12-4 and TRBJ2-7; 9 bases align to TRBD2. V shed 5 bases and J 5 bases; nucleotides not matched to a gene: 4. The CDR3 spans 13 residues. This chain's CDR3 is CASSAGGPHEQYF. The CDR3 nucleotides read TGTGCCAGCAGTGCGGGAGGGCCCCACGAGCAGTACTTC.

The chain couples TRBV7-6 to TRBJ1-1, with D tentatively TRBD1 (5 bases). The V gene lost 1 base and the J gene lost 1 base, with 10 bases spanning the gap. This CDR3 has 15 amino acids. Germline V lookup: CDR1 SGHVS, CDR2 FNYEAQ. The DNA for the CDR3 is TGTGCCAGCAGCTTAGTGGCGACAGAGAACACTGAAGCTTTCTTT. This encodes CASSLVATENTEAFF.

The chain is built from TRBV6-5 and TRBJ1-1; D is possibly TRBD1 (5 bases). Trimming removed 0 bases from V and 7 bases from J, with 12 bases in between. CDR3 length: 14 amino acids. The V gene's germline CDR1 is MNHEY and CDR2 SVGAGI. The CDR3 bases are TGTGCCAGCAGTTACTCGACGGACACCAATGAAGCTTTCTTT. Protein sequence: CASSYSTDTNEAFF.

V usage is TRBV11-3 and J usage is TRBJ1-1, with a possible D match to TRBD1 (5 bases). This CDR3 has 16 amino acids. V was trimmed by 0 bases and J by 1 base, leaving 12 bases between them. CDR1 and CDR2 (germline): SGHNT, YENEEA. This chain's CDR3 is CASSLDRGGENTEAFF. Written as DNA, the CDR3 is TGTGCCAGCAGCTTAGACCGTGGGGGGGAGAACACTGAAGCTTTCTTT.

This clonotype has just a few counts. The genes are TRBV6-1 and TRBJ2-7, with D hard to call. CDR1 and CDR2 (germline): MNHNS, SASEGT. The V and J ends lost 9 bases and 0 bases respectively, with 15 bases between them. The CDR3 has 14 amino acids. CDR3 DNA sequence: TGTGCCAGTGGGCTCGGTGGACCCTCCTACGAGCAGTACTTC. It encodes CASGLGGPSYEQYF.

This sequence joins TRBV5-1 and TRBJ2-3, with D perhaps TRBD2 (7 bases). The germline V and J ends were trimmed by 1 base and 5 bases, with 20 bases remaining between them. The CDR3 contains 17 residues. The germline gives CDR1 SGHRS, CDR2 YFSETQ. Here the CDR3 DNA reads TGCGCCAGCAGCTTGCAGCCCAACGCGAGGGGGGGAGATACGCAGTATTTT. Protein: CASSLQPNARGGDTQYF.

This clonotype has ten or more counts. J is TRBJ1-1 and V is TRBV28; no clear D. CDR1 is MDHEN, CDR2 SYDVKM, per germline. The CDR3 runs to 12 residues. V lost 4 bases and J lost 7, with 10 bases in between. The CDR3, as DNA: TGTGCCAGCAGTTCCTTGGTCAGTGAAGCTTTCTTT. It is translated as CASSSLVSEAFF.

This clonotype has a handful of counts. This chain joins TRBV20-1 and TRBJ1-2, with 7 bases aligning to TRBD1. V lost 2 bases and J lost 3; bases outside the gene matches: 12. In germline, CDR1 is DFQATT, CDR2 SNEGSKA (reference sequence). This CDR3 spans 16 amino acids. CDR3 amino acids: CSARLVTGKSYYGYTF. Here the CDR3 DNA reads TGCAGTGCTAGACTCGTGACAGGGAAGTCATACTATGGCTACACCTTC.

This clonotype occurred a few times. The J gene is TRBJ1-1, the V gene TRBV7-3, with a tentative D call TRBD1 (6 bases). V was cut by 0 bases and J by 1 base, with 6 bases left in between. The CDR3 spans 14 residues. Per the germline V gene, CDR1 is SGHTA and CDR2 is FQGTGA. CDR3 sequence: CASSLTDRNTEAFF. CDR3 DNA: TGTGCCAGCAGCTTAACGGACAGGAACACTGAAGCTTTCTTT.

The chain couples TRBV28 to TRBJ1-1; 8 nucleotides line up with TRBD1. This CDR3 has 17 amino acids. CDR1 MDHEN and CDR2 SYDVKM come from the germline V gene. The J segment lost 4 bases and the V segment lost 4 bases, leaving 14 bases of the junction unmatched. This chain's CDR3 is CASSWRDRMLAGTEAFF. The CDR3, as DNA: TGTGCCAGCAGTTGGAGGGACAGGATGTTAGCCGGCACTGAAGCTTTCTTT.

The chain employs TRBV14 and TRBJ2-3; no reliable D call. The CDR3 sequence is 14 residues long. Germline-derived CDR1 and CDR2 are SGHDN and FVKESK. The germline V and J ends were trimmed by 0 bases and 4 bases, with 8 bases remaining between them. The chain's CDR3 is CASSQDRSSDTQYF. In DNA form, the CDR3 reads TGTGCCAGCAGCCAAGATCGGAGTTCAGATACGCAGTATTTT.

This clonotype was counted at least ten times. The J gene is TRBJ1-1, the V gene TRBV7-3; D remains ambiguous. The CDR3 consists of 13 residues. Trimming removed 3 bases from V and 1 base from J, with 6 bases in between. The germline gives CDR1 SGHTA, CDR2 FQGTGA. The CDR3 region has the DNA TGTGCCAGCAGCTTGGTGACGAACACTGAAGCTTTCTTT. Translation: CASSLVTNTEAFF.

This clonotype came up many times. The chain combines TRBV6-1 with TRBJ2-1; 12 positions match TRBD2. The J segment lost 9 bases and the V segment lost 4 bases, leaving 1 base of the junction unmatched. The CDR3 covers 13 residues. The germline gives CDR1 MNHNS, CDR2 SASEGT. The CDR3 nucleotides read TGTGCCAGCAGTGCGGGACTAGCGGGTGAGCAGTTCTTC. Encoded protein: CASSAGLAGEQFF.

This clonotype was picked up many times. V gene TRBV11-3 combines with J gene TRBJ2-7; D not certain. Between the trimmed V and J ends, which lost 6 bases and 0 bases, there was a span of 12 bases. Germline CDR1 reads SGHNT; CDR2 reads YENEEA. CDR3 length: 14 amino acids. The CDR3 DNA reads TGTGCCAGCAGTACCGGGTTGAGCTCCTACGAGCAGTACTTC. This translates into CASSTGLSSYEQYF.

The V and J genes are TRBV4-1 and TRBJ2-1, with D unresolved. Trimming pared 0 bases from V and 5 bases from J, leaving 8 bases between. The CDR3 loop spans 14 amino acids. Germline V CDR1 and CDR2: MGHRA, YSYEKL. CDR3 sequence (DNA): TGCGCCAGCAGCCAAGAGGCAAAAAACAATGAGCAGTTCTTC. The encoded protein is CASSQEAKNNEQFF.

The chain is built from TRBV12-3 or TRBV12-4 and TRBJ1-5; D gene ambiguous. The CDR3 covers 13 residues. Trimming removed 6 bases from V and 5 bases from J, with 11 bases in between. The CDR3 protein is CASSSNGDQPQHF. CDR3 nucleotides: TGTGCCAGCAGCAGTAACGGAGATCAGCCCCAGCATTTT.

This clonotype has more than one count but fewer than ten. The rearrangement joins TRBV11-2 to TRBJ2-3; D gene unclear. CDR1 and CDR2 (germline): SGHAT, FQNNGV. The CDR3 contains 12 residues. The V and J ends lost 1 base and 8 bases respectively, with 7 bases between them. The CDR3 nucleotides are TGTGCCAGCAGCTTAGTGATAGGTACGCAGTATTTT. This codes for CASSLVIGTQYF.

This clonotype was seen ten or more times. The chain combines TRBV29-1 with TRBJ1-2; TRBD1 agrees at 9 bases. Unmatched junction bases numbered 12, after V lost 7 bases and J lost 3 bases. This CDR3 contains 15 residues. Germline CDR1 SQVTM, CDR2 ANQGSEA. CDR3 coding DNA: TGCAGCGCTTTCATAACAGGGGGCACCGACTATGGCTACACCTTC. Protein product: CSAFITGGTDYGYTF.

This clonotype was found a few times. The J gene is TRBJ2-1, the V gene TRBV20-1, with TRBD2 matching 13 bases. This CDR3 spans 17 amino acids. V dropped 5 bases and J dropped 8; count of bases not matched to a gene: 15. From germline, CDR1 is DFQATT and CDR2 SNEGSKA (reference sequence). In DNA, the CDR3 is TGCAGTGCTCGACTAGCGGGAGGCCCCGGGCCCTTCGATGAGCAGTTCTTC. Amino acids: CSARLAGGPGPFDEQFF.

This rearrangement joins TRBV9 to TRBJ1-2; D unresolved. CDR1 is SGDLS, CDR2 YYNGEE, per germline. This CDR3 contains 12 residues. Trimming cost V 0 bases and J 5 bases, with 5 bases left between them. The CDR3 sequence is CASSVVGYGYTF. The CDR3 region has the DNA TGTGCCAGCAGCGTAGTTGGGTATGGCTACACCTTC. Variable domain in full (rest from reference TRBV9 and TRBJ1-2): DSGVTQTPKHLITATGQRVTLRCSPRSGDLSVYWYQQSLDQGLQFLIQYYNGEERAKGNILERFSAQQFPDLHSELNLSSLELGDSALYFCASSVVGYGYTFGSGTRLTVV.

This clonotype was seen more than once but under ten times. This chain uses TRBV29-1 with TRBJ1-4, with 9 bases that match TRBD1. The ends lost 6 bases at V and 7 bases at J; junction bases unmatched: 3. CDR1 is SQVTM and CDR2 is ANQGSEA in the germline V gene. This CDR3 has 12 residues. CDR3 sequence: CSVKDRGEKLFF. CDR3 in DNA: TGCAGCGTCAAGGACAGGGGTGAAAAACTGTTTTTT.

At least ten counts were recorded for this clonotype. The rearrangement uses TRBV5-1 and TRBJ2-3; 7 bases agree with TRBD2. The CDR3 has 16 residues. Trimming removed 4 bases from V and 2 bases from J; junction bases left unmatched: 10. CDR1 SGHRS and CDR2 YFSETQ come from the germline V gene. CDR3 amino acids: CASSVLQGGTTDTQYF. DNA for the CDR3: TGCGCCAGCAGCGTTCTCCAGGGAGGGACCACAGATACGCAGTATTTT.

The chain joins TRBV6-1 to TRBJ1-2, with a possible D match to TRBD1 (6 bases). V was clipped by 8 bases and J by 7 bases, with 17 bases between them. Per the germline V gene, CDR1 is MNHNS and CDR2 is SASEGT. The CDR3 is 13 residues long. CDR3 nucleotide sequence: TGTGCCAGCCTTGTCAACAGGGCTGGTGGCTACACCTTC. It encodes CASLVNRAGGYTF.

CDR3 sequence: CASSRGLGAGELFF. CDR3 DNA sequence: TGTGCCAGCAGCAGAGGACTAGGGGCCGGGGAGCTGTTTTTT. This rearrangement joins TRBV11-2 to TRBJ2-2, with TRBD2 identical over 7 bases. The V and J ends lost 5 bases and 6 bases, in that order; junction bases with no gene match: 6. The germline gives CDR1 SGHAT, CDR2 FQNNGV. The CDR3 consists of 14 residues.

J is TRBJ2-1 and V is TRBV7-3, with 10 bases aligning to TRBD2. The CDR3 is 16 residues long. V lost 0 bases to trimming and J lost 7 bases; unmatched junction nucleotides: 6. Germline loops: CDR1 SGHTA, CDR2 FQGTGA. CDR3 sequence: CASSLTFTSGINEQFF. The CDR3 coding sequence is TGTGCCAGCAGCTTAACGTTTACTAGCGGGATAAATGAGCAGTTCTTC.